These T cell receptor beta chains were read from a single sample in a study of shared clonotypes between healthy human individuals. Using immunoSEQ multiplex PCR, the repertoire was profiled, and TCRdb retains in-frame clones only, with some absent. The top ten hold around 24% of the sample, which has about 820,000 clones, 92% seen once. Sequencing was done on a sample of naive CD8+ T cells sorted from blood. The receptor source for this set is a man aged 25-40 years in good health. Both conserved end residues are part of each CDR3. Fields, in order: clone size, J gene, D gene, V gene, CDR3 DNA, CDR3 protein. The D gene is left open where the match is weak. Some rows mark clone size as missing; the rest say once, few, many or name a class of expanded clone.

once	TRBJ1-1	-	TRBV10-3	TGTGCCATTCGCAGGGAAACGACTGAAGCTTTCTTT	CAIRRETTEAFF
-	TRBJ1-1	-	TRBV10-3	TGTGCCATCAGTGAGTCGGGAAGGGTAGAAGCTTTCTTT	CAISESGRVEAFF
-	TRBJ2-4	TRBD1	TRBV4-3	TGCGCCAGCAGCCAAGTTAGACAGGGAGCGCGTCAAAACATTCAGTACTTC	CASSQVRQGARQNIQYF
once	TRBJ2-5	TRBD2	TRBV10-2	TGCGCCAGCAACCCTAGCGGAGACCCCTATGAGACCCAGTACTTC	CASNPSGDPYETQYF
-	TRBJ2-2	TRBD2	TRBV6-1	TGTGCCAGCAGTGAATGGGCCCGGGAGGTTACCGGGGAGCTGTTTTTT	CASSEWAREVTGELFF
-	TRBJ1-1	-	TRBV7-9	TGTGCCAGCAGCTTAGTGGGTAGCACTGAAGCTTTCTTT	CASSLVGSTEAFF
-	TRBJ2-7	TRBD1	TRBV2	TGTGCCAGCAGTGACGACAGGGTCATCAACGAGCAGTACTTC	CASSDDRVINEQYF
-	TRBJ1-5	-	TRBV4-1	TGCGCCAGCAGTCCCGAGGGGGGGTTCAATCAGCCCCAGCATTTT	CASSPEGGFNQPQHF
-	TRBJ2-7	-	TRBV6-5	TGTGCCAGCAGTTCGGGACTCCACATACACGAGCAGTACTTC	CASSSGLHIHEQYF
-	TRBJ1-5	-	TRBV14	TGTGCCAGCAGCCAAGACCCCCGGGACAACCAAGGGCAGCCCCAGCATTTT	CASSQDPRDNQGQPQHF
-	TRBJ2-5	TRBD2	TRBV5-4	TGTGCCAGCAGCCCTGTAGCGGGTAAAGAGACCCAGTACTTC	CASSPVAGKETQYF
-	TRBJ2-7	-	TRBV7-9	TGTGCCAGCAGCTTTGTCGGCGAGCAGTACTTC	CASSFVGEQYF
-	TRBJ1-3	TRBD1	TRBV2	TGTGCCAGCTCCATGGGACAGGGAGAAAACACCATATATTTT	CASSMGQGENTIYF
-	TRBJ2-7	-	TRBV7-9	TGTGCCAGCAGTGGACCCGCGAGAGACGAGCAGTACTTC	CASSGPARDEQYF
-	TRBJ1-2	-	TRBV5-4	TGTGCCAGCAGCTTGGGGGGTTCCCCTTCGTATGGCTACACCTTC	CASSLGGSPSYGYTF
once	TRBJ2-1	-	TRBV4-3	TGCGCCAGCAGCCAAGATCAGATCCCGGGGCAGGAGATATACAATGAGCAGTTCTTC	CASSQDQIPGQEIYNEQFF
-	TRBJ2-7	TRBD1	TRBV7-8	TGTGCCAGCAGCTTAGTGACAGGGACCTACGAGCAGTACTTC	CASSLVTGTYEQYF
-	TRBJ1-2	TRBD1	TRBV7-2	TGTGCCAGCAGCCCACCGGGACAGATCTATGGCTACACCTTC	CASSPPGQIYGYTF
-	TRBJ2-7	-	TRBV27	TGTGCCAGCAGTTTAAGGGCGGGCTACGAGCAGTACTTC	CASSLRAGYEQYF
-	TRBJ2-7	TRBD2	TRBV28	TGTATGACTAGCGGCTCCTACGAGCAGTACTTC	CMTSGSYEQYF
-	TRBJ2-4	TRBD2	TRBV28	TGTGCCAGCAGTCCAACTAGCGGGAGGGAGTGGGACATTCAGTACTTC	CASSPTSGREWDIQYF
-	TRBJ2-7	-	TRBV14	TGTGCCAGCAGCCACGGCAGGGGAAGGGGCGAGCAGTACTTC	CASSHGRGRGEQYF
-	TRBJ2-7	-	TRBV27	TGTGCCAGCACGGGAAAAGGCCCGAATTATAGGCAGTACTTC	CASTGKGPNYRQYF
-	TRBJ2-4	TRBD2	TRBV18	TGTGCCAGCTCACCGATGAGACTAGCGGGTTCATCGGGCCCGCTAGCCAAAAACATTCAGTACTTC	CASSPMRLAGSSGPLAKNIQYF
-	TRBJ1-5	TRBD1	TRBV4-1	TGCGCCAGCAGCCAAGAGGACAGGGGTTATCAGCCCCAGCATTTT	CASSQEDRGYQPQHF
-	TRBJ1-5	-	TRBV4-1	TGCGCCAGCAGCCAATTATCGGGCGGCAATCAGCCCCAGCATTTT	CASSQLSGGNQPQHF